The entry below gives a single TCR beta chain sequence along with its context. Its cognate antigen has yet to be identified. No per-base quality is available; no much larger clone lies one base away. This entry comes from a study of blood T cell repertoires in COVID-19 (dated by TCRdb to about 2020). Regarding the study in general: Collaborator samples came from the United States, Italy and Spain and covered acute and convalescent phases of COVID-19. Deeply sampled blood TCRbeta repertoires from subjects exposed to, actively infected with, or recovered from COVID-19 were included in the dataset. The prospective study material was composed of cDNA or gDNA derived from T cells, B-cell-depleted T cells, or PBMCs. A freely available public database, intended as a resource for researchers studying the immune response to SARS-CoV-2, is where the repertoires were released. A de-identified subject ID, COVID-19 status, age in years and sex were almost always included in the sample metadata. Where available, HLA class I and class II types were obtained from metadata supplied by the sample provider rather than from assay-based typing. Samples were obtained from the ongoing ImmuneRACE study (first 160 participants) and from 950 to 1,500 subjects provided by 6 global collaborators. Beyond this particular receptor, the publication reports: Clinical and demographic metadata were provided uncurated, with the amount varying by source and participant.

The germline V and J ends show losses of 4 bases and 5 bases respectively, and no gene match explains 6 bases of the junction. The germline V gene gives CDR1 as SGHRS and CDR2 as YFSETQ. Its CDR3 holds 14 amino acids, cysteine through phenylalanine. This entry keeps only the CDR3 DNA: 42 bases, framed from base 1. In the prospective study, participants were roughly 18 to 95 years old, resided in 24 geographic areas of the United States, and were enrolled through a virtual design. In the prospective study, cohorts were assigned on the basis of participant-reported clinical history obtained from a screening survey and a study questionnaire. Recovered participants in ImmuneRACE Cohort 3 were defined as having two consecutive negative NP/OP PCR tests, clearance from a healthcare professional, or resolution of symptoms. In the prospective study, mobile phlebotomists collected whole blood, serum and a nasopharyngeal or oropharyngeal swab from each participant. Additional blood draws and questionnaires over an approximately 2-month period could optionally be provided by prospective study participants. Prospective study blood samples were shipped either frozen or at room temperature before DNA extraction.

TCRbeta CDR3 regions were amplified from genomic DNA using the immunoSEQ Assay, a bias-controlled multiplex PCR. Turning to the authors' computational methods: Nucleated cell counts per sample were estimated from amplification of reference gene primers within the assay. To quantify the absolute abundance of each unique TCRbeta CDR3 rearrangement, sequence reads were collapsed and filtered. For each sample, productive Simpson clonality was calculated by taking the square root of Simpson's diversity index across productive rearrangements. TCRdb limited this immuneACCESS table to in-frame rearrangements with V and J called. A share of clones is missing; checked studies link under half to unresolved V genes, and the rest is unexplained. V and J calls and clone size are given by that table; D and trimming were obtained from the DNA. Within this sample are just over 300,000 clones, with around 86% of them counted one time only. Of the sample, around 4% falls within the top ten clones.

The sequence links TRBV5-1 to TRBJ2-5; TRBD1 agrees with 9 junctional bases. This sequence was found in a man aged 30-40 years who had recovered from COVID-19. Sequencing was done on a sample of PBMCs or T cells enriched from blood (not recorded which). The DNA sequence reads TGCGCCAGCAGCAGCACAGGGGGCGGGGAGACCCAGTACTTC. Its protein product is CASSSTGGGETQYF. The full variable domain, completed from the reference TRBV5-1 and TRBJ2-5 proteins outside the CDR3, reads KAGVTQTPRYLIKTRGQQVTLSCSPISGHRSVSWYQQTPGQGLQFLFEYFSETQRNKGNFPGRFSGRQFSNSRSEMNVSTLELGDSALYLCASSSTGGGETQYFGPGTRLLVL.